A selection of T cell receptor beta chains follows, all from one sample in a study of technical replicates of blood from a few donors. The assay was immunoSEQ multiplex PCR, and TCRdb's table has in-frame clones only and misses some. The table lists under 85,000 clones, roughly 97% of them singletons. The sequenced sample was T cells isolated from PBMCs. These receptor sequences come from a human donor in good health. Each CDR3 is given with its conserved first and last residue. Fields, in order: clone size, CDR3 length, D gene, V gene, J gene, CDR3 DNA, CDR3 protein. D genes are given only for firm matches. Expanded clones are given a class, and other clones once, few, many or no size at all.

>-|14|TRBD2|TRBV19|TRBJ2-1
TGTGCCAGTAGTTGGGGGGGAGTAAACAATGAGCAGTTCTTC
CASSWGGVNNEQFF
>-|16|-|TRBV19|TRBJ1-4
TGTGCCAGTAGGATAGGCGGTGGCCGTGAGGAGGAAAAACTGTTTTTT
CASRIGGGREEEKLFF
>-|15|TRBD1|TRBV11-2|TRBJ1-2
TGTGCCAGCAGCTCGTCCGGGACAGGGACGTTTGGCTACACCTTC
CASSSSGTGTFGYTF
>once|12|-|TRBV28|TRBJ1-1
TGTGCCAGCACTCGAGACAGCGACAAAGCTTTCTTT
CASTRDSDKAFF
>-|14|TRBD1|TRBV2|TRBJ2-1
TGTGCCAGCAGGGGACAGGGGGCGCCAGGAGAGCAGTTCTTC
CASRGQGAPGEQFF
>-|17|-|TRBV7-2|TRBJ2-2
TGTGCCAGCAGCGTATCACATATACGGGGGGCGGCCGGGGAGCTGTTTTTT
CASSVSHIRGAAGELFF
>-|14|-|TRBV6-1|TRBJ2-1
TGTGCCAGCAGGGAGGGGTATGGGGTCAATGAGCAGTTCTTC
CASREGYGVNEQFF
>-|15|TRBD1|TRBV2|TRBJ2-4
TGTGCCAGCAGTGTGACAGGGGTTGGCAAAAACATTCAGTACTTC
CASSVTGVGKNIQYF
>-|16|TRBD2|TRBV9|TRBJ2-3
TGTGCCAGCAGCGTAGCAGGTGCGGGGGGCCGGGATACGCAGTATTTT
CASSVAGAGGRDTQYF
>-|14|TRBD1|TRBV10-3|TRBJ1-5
TGTGCCGCACGCGGGGGACAGGGCAGTCAGCCCCAGCATTTT
CAARGGQGSQPQHF
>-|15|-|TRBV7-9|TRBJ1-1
TGTGCCAGCAGCGGGGGAGGGGGGGAATACACTGAAGCTTTCTTT
CASSGGGGEYTEAFF
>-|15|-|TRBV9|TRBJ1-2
TGTGCCAGCAGCGTACTGCTTACCGGGACTCAAGGCTACACCTTC
CASSVLLTGTQGYTF
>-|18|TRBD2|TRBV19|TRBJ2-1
TGTGCCAGTAGTATAGGTAGCGGGAGGGCCAAATCCTACAATGAGCAGTTCTTC
CASSIGSGRAKSYNEQFF
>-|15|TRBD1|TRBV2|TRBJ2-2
TGTGCCAGCAGTGATAGACAGGGGGCGACCGGGGAGCTGTTTTTT
CASSDRQGATGELFF
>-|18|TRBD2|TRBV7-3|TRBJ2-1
TGTGCCAGCAGGTTACTAGCGGGGGGGCGAGTATCCTACAATGAGCAGTTCTTC
CASRLLAGGRVSYNEQFF
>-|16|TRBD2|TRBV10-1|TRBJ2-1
TGCGCCAGCAGTGAGTCTACTAGCGGGAGGTACAATGAGCAGTTCTTC
CASSESTSGRYNEQFF
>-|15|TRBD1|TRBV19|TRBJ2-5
TGTGCCAGTAGTTCTCCTGGGACAGCGTTAGAGACCCAGTACTTC
CASSSPGTALETQYF